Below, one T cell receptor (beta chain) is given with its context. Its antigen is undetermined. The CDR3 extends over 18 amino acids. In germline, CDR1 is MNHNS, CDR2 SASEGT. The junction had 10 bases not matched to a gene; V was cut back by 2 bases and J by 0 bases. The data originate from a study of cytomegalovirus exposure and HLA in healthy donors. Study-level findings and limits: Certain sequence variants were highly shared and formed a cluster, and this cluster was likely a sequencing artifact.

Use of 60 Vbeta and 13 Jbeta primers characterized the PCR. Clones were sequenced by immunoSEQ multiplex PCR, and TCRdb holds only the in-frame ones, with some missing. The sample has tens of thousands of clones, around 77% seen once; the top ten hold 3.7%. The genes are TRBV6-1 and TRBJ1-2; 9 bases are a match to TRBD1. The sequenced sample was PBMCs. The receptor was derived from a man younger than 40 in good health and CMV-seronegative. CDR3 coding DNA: TGTGCCAGCAGTGAAAGGGGACAGGGACTCAAAGCTAACTATGGCTACACCTTC. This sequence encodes CASSERGQGLKANYGYTF.